Below are 30 T cell receptor beta chains sequenced from a single sample in a study of T cells in Graves' hyperthyroidism and ophthalmopathy. RNA transcripts yielded amplified TCR beta CDR3 regions. In the first-round RT-PCR of the TCR CDR3, the HTBI primer set was used. TCRdb reanalysed the multiplex PCR reads using MiXCR and keeps one entry per CDR3 protein. This sample carries some 250,000 distinct CDR3 sequences, less than 15% of them seen once, and the ten largest clones take more than 10%. Sample: blood. The receptors here all came from a woman aged 40 to 50 with Graves' hyperthyroidism that later progressed to Graves' ophthalmopathy.

This clonotype was seen a few times. The V gene is TRBV6-5, the J gene TRBJ2-1; unclear D gene. The CDR3 runs to 14 residues. The V gene's germline CDR1 is MNHEY and CDR2 SVGAGI. V shed 0 bases and J shed 7 bases, with 10 bases lying between them. DNA of the CDR3: TGTGCCAGCAGTTACTCCCCCGAAGTAAATGAGCAGTTCTTC. Its protein product is CASSYSPEVNEQFF.

The genes are TRBV20-1 and TRBJ2-7; 8 nucleotides align to TRBD2. J gave up 2 bases and V 3 bases, and 3 bases lay outside the gene matches. CDR3 length equals 13 residues. The germline gives CDR1 DFQATT, CDR2 SNEGSKA (reference sequence). CDR3 sequence: CSASIAGTYEQYF. The DNA for the CDR3 is TGCAGTGCTAGTATAGCGGGAACCTACGAGCAGTACTTC.

This clonotype was picked up many times. This rearrangement joins TRBV19 to TRBJ1-2, with D hard to call. Germline-derived CDR1 and CDR2 are LNHDA and SQIVND (reference sequence). The CDR3 has 15 residues. V was clipped by 7 bases and J by 2 bases, with 17 bases between them. The CDR3 coding sequence is TGTGCCAGTACCCCGCTCCTCCGAGGGAACTATGGCTACACCTTC. The encoded protein is CASTPLLRGNYGYTF.

This clonotype was picked up many times. The chain links TRBV5-1 to TRBJ2-5; 7 bases align to TRBD1. CDR1 and CDR2 (germline): SGHRS, YFSETQ. Losses at the gene ends were 4 bases for V and 5 bases for J; bases not matched to a gene: 5. The CDR3 spans 13 residues. CDR3 loop: CASSPGTVETQYF. For the CDR3, the DNA is TGCGCCAGCAGCCCTGGGACAGTGGAGACCCAGTACTTC.

This clonotype was seen many times. The chain couples TRBV2 to TRBJ2-1; TRBD2 is a possible D gene (5 bases). Germline-derived CDR1 and CDR2 are SNHLY and FYNNEI. The CDR3 has 13 residues. Deletions cut 6 bases from V and 1 base from J, with 7 bases between. The CDR3 DNA reads TGTGCCAGCAGGGGAGATTCCTACAATGAGCAGTTCTTC. This gives the protein CASRGDSYNEQFF.

This clonotype was recorded many times. The chain links TRBV19 to TRBJ2-1; 13 bases are shared with TRBD2. J lost 8 bases, V lost 0 bases, and 10 bases had no gene match. Germline-derived CDR1 and CDR2 are LNHDA and SQIVND (reference sequence). CDR3 length equals 18 residues. The CDR3 DNA reads as TGTGCCAGTAGTATAGATTCACCGGGACTAGCGGGACGGGATGAGCAGTTCTTC. Encoded protein: CASSIDSPGLAGRDEQFF.

The rearrangement links TRBV28 to TRBJ1-4; D possibly corresponds to TRBD1 (6 bases). The CDR3 has 15 amino acids. Germline loops: CDR1 MDHEN, CDR2 SYDVKM. Trimming cost V 5 bases and J 5 bases, with 15 bases left between them. CDR3 region: CASSTHRDANEKLFF. The CDR3, as DNA: TGTGCCAGCAGTACCCACAGGGACGCCAATGAAAAACTGTTTTTT.

Many counts were recorded for this clonotype. The CDR3 here is CASSGLADSYNEQFF. The CDR3 DNA reads TGTGCCAGTAGCGGACTAGCGGACTCCTACAATGAGCAGTTCTTC. The chain has TRBV19 and TRBJ2-1; 10 bases are a match to TRBD2. The CDR3 totals 15 residues. V lost 6 bases and J lost 0; bases outside the gene matches: 2. Germline values: CDR1 LNHDA, CDR2 SQIVND (reference sequence).

There are many counts of this clonotype. The J gene is TRBJ1-5, the V gene TRBV25-1; unclear D gene. Germline CDR1 reads MGHDK; CDR2 reads SYGVNS. The CDR3 loop spans 14 amino acids. Trimming left V 2 bases short and J 5 bases short, with 10 bases between. DNA for the CDR3: TGTGCCAGCAGTGAACGAGGGTGGGATCAGCCCCAGCATTTT. This codes for CASSERGWDQPQHF. The full variable domain, completed using reference TRBV25-1 and TRBJ1-5, is EADIYQTPRYLVIGTGKKITLECSQTMGHDKMYWYQQDPGMELHLIHYSYGVNSTEKGDLSSESTVSRIRTEHFPLTLESARPSHTSQYLCASSERGWDQPQHFGDGTRLSIL.

In this sample, this clonotype turned up many times. V is TRBV6-1 and J is TRBJ2-7, with TRBD2 matching over 8 bases. The CDR3 is 14 amino acids. Per germline, CDR1 MNHNS and CDR2 SASEGT. J lost 3 bases, V lost 7 bases, and 8 bases had no gene match. The CDR3 reads CASTLTSASYEQYF. For the CDR3, the DNA is TGTGCCAGCACCCTGACTAGCGCGAGCTACGAGCAGTACTTC.

This clonotype was seen repeatedly, ten times or more. V is TRBV20-1 and J is TRBJ1-1, with D possibly matching TRBD1 (6 bases). V was clipped by 3 bases and J by 1 base, with 12 bases between them. This CDR3 is 14 amino acids long. The germline gives CDR1 DFQATT, CDR2 SNEGSKA (reference sequence). This chain's CDR3 is CSARRGEWNTEAFF. The CDR3 DNA follows: TGCAGTGCTAGGAGGGGGGAGTGGAACACTGAAGCTTTCTTT.

This clonotype appeared many times. The J gene is TRBJ2-7, the V gene TRBV20-1, with 13 bases matching TRBD2. Per the germline V gene, CDR1 is DFQATT and CDR2 is SNEGSKA (reference sequence). CDR3 size: 18 residues. Losses at the gene ends were 0 bases for V and 0 bases for J; bases not matched to a gene: 8. CDR3: CSARDVGLAGPPSYEQYF. CDR3 DNA: TGCAGTGCTAGAGATGTGGGACTAGCGGGACCCCCCTCCTACGAGCAGTACTTC.

This clonotype has only a few counts. The chain combines TRBV6-1 with TRBJ1-5; D is possibly TRBD1 (5 bases). Trimming pared 2 bases from V and 1 base from J, leaving 12 bases between. The CDR3 length is 16 residues. CDR1 and CDR2 (germline): MNHNS, SASEGT. The CDR3 DNA follows: TGTGCCAGCAGTGAACTTTACAGGCTGAGCAATCAGCCCCAGCATTTT. Translation gives CASSELYRLSNQPQHF.

The V gene is TRBV12-3 or TRBV12-4, the J gene TRBJ2-1, with 10 bases aligning to TRBD2. The CDR3 extends over 16 amino acids. The J segment lost 7 bases and the V segment lost 5 bases, leaving 11 bases of the junction unmatched. This CDR3 is CASSPPSSGSWNEQFF. The CDR3 nucleotides read TGTGCCAGCAGTCCACCCTCTAGCGGGAGCTGGAATGAGCAGTTCTTC.

This clonotype has at least ten counts. This chain links TRBV14 with TRBJ2-5; no firm D call. The CDR3 runs to 12 residues. V lost 0 bases to trimming and J lost 6 bases, with 5 bases between them. In germline, CDR1 is SGHDN, CDR2 FVKESK. This CDR3 reads CASSQDWKTQYF. The CDR3 nucleotides are TGTGCCAGCAGCCAAGATTGGAAGACCCAGTACTTC.

This clonotype was found many times. This chain connects TRBV6-1 to TRBJ1-1; TRBD1 might be the D (6 bases). V lost 7 bases and J 2 bases, leaving 17 bases between the germline ends. This CDR3 region has 15 residues. In germline, CDR1 is MNHNS, CDR2 SASEGT. The DNA of the CDR3 is TGTGCCAGCACGGAACAGGGAAACCGAAACACTGAAGCTTTCTTT. This gives the protein CASTEQGNRNTEAFF.

The rearrangement joins TRBV20-1 to TRBJ1-4, with TRBD1 matching 7 bases. The CDR3 contains 13 residues. Trimming took 5 bases from V and 5 from J; bases not matched to a gene: 5. Per the germline V gene, CDR1 is DFQATT and CDR2 is SNEGSKA (reference sequence). The CDR3 DNA is TGCAGTGCTCCGACAGGGAGGAATGAAAAACTGTTTTTT. This encodes CSAPTGRNEKLFF.

This clonotype was recorded at least ten times. V and J are TRBV7-8 and TRBJ2-3; TRBD1 matches at 9 bases. The CDR3 has 16 residues. Germline CDR1 SGHVS, CDR2 FQNEAQ. Germline trimming cut 3 bases from V and 3 bases from J; bases unmatched to any gene: 7. CDR3 sequence reads: CASSLKPGQGTDTQYF. The CDR3 DNA sequence: TGTGCCAGCAGCTTGAAGCCGGGACAGGGAACAGATACGCAGTATTTT.

This clonotype was seen at least ten times. The chain uses TRBV28 and TRBJ2-3; TRBD2 aligns across 7 bases. Germline V gene sequence: CDR1 MDHEN, CDR2 SYDVKM. This CDR3 is 14 amino acids long. V trimming: 3 bases; J trimming: 5 bases; junction bases outside the gene matches: 5. The CDR3 nucleotides read TGTGCCAGCAGTTTGGAAGCGGGGAGAGATACGCAGTATTTT. It encodes CASSLEAGRDTQYF. Combining the CDR3 with reference TRBV28 and TRBJ2-3 gives the whole variable domain DVKVTQSSRYLVKRTGEKVFLECVQDMDHENMFWYRQDPGLGLRLIYFSYDVKMKEKGDIPEGYSVSREKKERFSLILESASTNQTSMYLCASSLEAGRDTQYFGPGTRLTVL.

This clonotype was seen ten or more times. The chain joins TRBV5-1 to TRBJ2-7; a weak D match, TRBD2 (5 bases). The CDR3 is 11 amino acids. Trimming took off 3 bases at V and 5 bases at J, with 6 bases between the two ends. CDR1 is SGHRS, CDR2 YFSETQ, per germline. CDR3 sequence: CASSWGDEQYF. Written as DNA, the CDR3 is TGCGCCAGCAGCTGGGGAGACGAGCAGTACTTC.

This clonotype was recorded many times. This chain joins TRBV6-1 and TRBJ2-1; 8 nucleotides match TRBD2. Unmatched junction bases numbered 8, after V lost 5 bases and J lost 2 bases. Germline V gives CDR1 MNHNS, CDR2 SASEGT. The CDR3 is 16 residues long. The CDR3 nucleotides read TGTGCCAGCAGTTATAAGGCGGGAGGTCCCTACAATGAGCAGTTCTTC. Translated, it gives CASSYKAGGPYNEQFF.

V usage is TRBV20-1 and J usage is TRBJ2-3, with D possibly matching TRBD1 (6 bases). Trimming removed 5 bases at V and 2 bases at J, with 14 bases between. The CDR3 is made up of 14 amino acids. Germline CDR1 reads DFQATT; CDR2 reads SNEGSKA (reference sequence). The CDR3 is CSAGRGKNTDTQYF. The CDR3, as DNA: TGCAGTGCTGGAAGGGGGAAGAACACAGATACGCAGTATTTT.

This clonotype was counted only a few times. The chain employs TRBV5-6 and TRBJ1-1; D is undetermined. The V end was cut by 1 base, the J end by 0 bases, with 10 bases between. This CDR3 comprises 15 residues. Germline V CDR1 and CDR2: SGHDT, YYEEEE. This CDR3 reads CASSLYGEVNTEAFF. The CDR3 region has the DNA TGTGCCAGCAGCTTGTATGGGGAAGTGAACACTGAAGCTTTCTTT.

This clonotype was seen ten or more times. This rearrangement joins TRBV27 to TRBJ1-1; D not resolved. The CDR3 loop spans 14 amino acids. V was shortened by 0 bases and J by 1 base, with 6 bases between the two germline ends. From germline, CDR1 is MNHEY and CDR2 SMNVEV (reference sequence). The CDR3 is CASSLSWQNTEAFF. CDR3 nucleotides: TGTGCCAGCAGTTTATCCTGGCAGAACACTGAAGCTTTCTTT.

Notes on this clonotype: One base away lies a much larger clone, so this may be a sequencing read error. The chain has TRBV5-6 and TRBJ2-7; TRBD2 might be the D (5 bases). V lost 4 bases and J 6 bases, leaving 20 bases between the germline ends. The CDR3 loop spans 15 amino acids. Germline assignment: CDR1 SGHDT and CDR2 YYEEEE. The CDR3 region has the DNA TGTGCCAGCAGCACCGACCGGGGTCCCCCCTGCGAGCAGTACTTC. Residues: CASSTDRGPPCEQYF.

As concerns this clonotype: A much larger clone is a single base away; this may be a read error. The chain carries TRBV18 and TRBJ1-6; the match to TRBD1 covers 8 bases. The germline gives CDR1 KGHSH, CDR2 LQKENI. The CDR3 is 16 residues long. J was trimmed by 6 bases and V by 5 bases; bases with no gene match: 9. The CDR3 loop reads CASSAYSTGVNSPLHF. CDR3 sequence (DNA): TGTGCCAGCTCAGCGTACTCGACAGGGGTTAATTCACCCCTCCACTTT.

V usage is TRBV7-3 and J usage is TRBJ1-1; D uncertain. Germline lookup yields CDR1 SGHTA and CDR2 FQGTGA. The V and J ends lost 7 bases and 0 bases respectively, with 9 bases between them. CDR3 size: 13 residues. The CDR3 DNA reads TGTGCCAGCATCCTTCTGATGAACACTGAAGCTTTCTTT. Protein product: CASILLMNTEAFF. Full variable domain (remainder filled in from reference TRBV7-3 and TRBJ1-1): GAGVSQTPSNKVTEKGKYVELRCDPISGHTALYWYRQSLGQGPEFLIYFQGTGAADDSGLPNDRFFAVRPEGSVSTLKIQRTERGDSAVYLCASILLMNTEAFFGQGTRLTVV.

The table lists this clonotype with many counts. The chain combines TRBV13 with TRBJ2-3, with 9 bases aligning to TRBD2. Germline lookup yields CDR1 PRHDT and CDR2 FYEKMQ (reference sequence). CDR3 length: 16 residues. V lost 1 base and J lost 3; bases outside the gene matches: 5. The CDR3, as DNA: TGTGCCAGCAGCTTAGCCCTTAGCGGGAGTACAGATACGCAGTATTTT. Its translation: CASSLALSGSTDTQYF.

This clonotype was observed many times. J is TRBJ2-7 and V is TRBV12-3 or TRBV12-4, with D possibly being TRBD1 (5 bases). The CDR3 length is 12 residues. Trimming took off 6 bases at V and 1 base at J, with 7 bases between the two ends. CDR3 residues: CASRDRSYEQYF. The CDR3 DNA follows: TGTGCCAGCAGAGACAGATCCTACGAGCAGTACTTC.

This clonotype showed up many times. The rearrangement links TRBV6-5 to TRBJ2-2, with 10 bases aligning to TRBD2. The V segment lost 1 base and the J segment 6 bases; nucleotides outside the gene matches: 8. This CDR3 is 17 amino acids long. Germline V gives CDR1 MNHEY, CDR2 SVGAGI. The CDR3 sequence is CASSYFPQREGSGELFF. In nucleotides, the CDR3 is TGTGCCAGCAGTTACTTCCCTCAGCGGGAGGGGTCCGGGGAGCTGTTTTTT.